This entry concerns a single TCR beta chain. The junction shows a germline mismatch at one end, possibly a read error. The sample originates from a study of patients and donors after allogeneic stem cell transplantation. Each CDR3 protein gets one entry after TCRdb re-called the RT-PCR reads with MiXCR. The sample records 50,000 to 60,000 distinct CDR3 sequences, 13% being singletons. The CDR3 consists of 16 residues. Per the germline V gene, CDR1 is SSHAT and CDR2 is FNYEAQ (reference sequence). The rearrangement joins TRBV7-7 to TRBJ2-1, with 10 bases aligning to TRBD2. The sample taken for sequencing was blood, either unsorted or a sorted T cell fraction (not recorded which). The receptor comes from a human donor who was either an allogeneic HSCT recipient or a stem cell or donor lymphocyte infusion donor (not recorded which). It is not recorded whose cells these are; they may come from a transplant donor. The CDR3 region has the DNA TGTGCTAGCAGCCTCCGCTTAGCGGGAGGAGGCAATGAGCAGTTCTTC. It yields the protein CASSLRLAGGGNEQFF.